This T cell receptor (beta chain) stems from a study of blood T cell repertoires in COVID-19. Study details: T cells, B-cell-depleted T cells, or PBMCs provided the cDNA or gDNA that served as material.

Data came from immunoSEQ multiplex PCR; TCRdb stores just in-frame clones and leaves some out. The table lists 85,000 to 100,000 clones, roughly 83% of them singletons. This CDR3 region has 16 residues. Between the trimmed V and J ends, which lost 4 bases and 5 bases, there was a span of 20 bases. The germline V gene has CDR1 SGHAT and CDR2 FQNNGV. V usage is TRBV11-2 and J usage is TRBJ1-1; D is perhaps TRBD1 (6 bases). The sample consisted of peripheral blood. This TCR was sampled from a woman aged 55 to 70 with acute or convalescent COVID-19. CDR3 amino acids: CASSSGGGARRTEAFF. CDR3 nucleotides: TGTGCCAGCAGCTCTGGGGGGGGCGCAAGGAGGACTGAAGCTTTCTTT.